The clone carrying this TCR beta chain occurred many times. Its matching antigen is unknown. The data are from a study of T cells in Graves' hyperthyroidism and ophthalmopathy. Exclusion followed for patients with uncontrolled infection, other autoimmune disease, pregnancy or lactation. Each diagnosis drew on symptoms, thyroxine, TRAb, thyroid ultrasound and orbital computed tomography findings. V shed 4 bases and J shed 4 bases, with 13 bases lying between them. This CDR3 region has 14 residues. Germline lookup yields CDR1 LNHDA and CDR2 SQIVND (reference sequence). Amplification of TCR beta CDR3 regions was performed using RNA transcripts as template. Using the HTBI primer set, a first-round RT-PCR was run on the TCR CDR3. TCRdb fed the multiplex PCR reads into MiXCR, producing one record per CDR3 protein. The sample has 400,000 or so distinct CDR3 sequences; around 15% are singletons. General study results and limits: Most clonotypes expanded in thyroid above 0.001 were likewise present in blood.

This chain connects TRBV19 to TRBJ1-2; a weak D match, TRBD1 (6 bases). Sequences were obtained from blood. The TCR comes from a man aged 50 or older with Graves' ophthalmopathy. The CDR3, as DNA: TGTGCCAGTAGTAGCTCTGCCAGGGGCTATGGCTACACCTTC. This sequence encodes CASSSSARGYGYTF.